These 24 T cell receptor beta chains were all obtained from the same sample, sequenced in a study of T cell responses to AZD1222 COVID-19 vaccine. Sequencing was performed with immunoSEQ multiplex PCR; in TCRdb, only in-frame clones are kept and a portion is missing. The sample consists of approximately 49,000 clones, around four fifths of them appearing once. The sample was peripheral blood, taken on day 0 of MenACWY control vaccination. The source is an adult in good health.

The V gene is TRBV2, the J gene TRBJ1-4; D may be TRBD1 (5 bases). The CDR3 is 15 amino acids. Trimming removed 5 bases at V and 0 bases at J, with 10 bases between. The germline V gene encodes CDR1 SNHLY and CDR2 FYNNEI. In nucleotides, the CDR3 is TGTGCCAGCAGTAGGGGCACTTCAACTAATGAAAAACTGTTTTTT. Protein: CASSRGTSTNEKLFF.

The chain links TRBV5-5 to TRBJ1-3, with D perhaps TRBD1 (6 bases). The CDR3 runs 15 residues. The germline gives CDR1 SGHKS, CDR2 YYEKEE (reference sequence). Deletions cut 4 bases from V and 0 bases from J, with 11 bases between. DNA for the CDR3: TGTGCCAGCAGCGTCCTGACAGGCTCTGGAAACACCATATATTTT. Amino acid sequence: CASSVLTGSGNTIYF.

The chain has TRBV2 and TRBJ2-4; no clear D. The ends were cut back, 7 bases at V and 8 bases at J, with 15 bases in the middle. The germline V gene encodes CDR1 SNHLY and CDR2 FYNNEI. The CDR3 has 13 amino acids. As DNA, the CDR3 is TGTGCCAGCACCCCAGGTCCTATCGACATTCAGTACTTC. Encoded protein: CASTPGPIDIQYF.

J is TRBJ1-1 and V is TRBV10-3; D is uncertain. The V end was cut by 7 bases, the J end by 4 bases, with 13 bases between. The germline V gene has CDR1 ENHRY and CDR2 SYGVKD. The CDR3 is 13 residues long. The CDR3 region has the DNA TGTGCCATCACCCGGTCAGCGGGCACTGAAGCTTTCTTT. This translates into CAITRSAGTEAFF.

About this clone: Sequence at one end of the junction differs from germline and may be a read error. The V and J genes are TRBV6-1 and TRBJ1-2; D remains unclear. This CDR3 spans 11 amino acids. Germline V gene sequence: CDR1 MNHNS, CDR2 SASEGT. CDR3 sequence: CASSESGPFPF. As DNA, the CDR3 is TGTGCCAGCAGTGAATCAGGCCCGTTCCCCTTC.

CDR3 sequence reads: CASKRGQHEKLFF. The CDR3 DNA reads TGTGCCAGCAAGAGGGGACAGCATGAAAAACTGTTTTTT. The chain employs TRBV28 and TRBJ1-4; TRBD1 matches 7 bases. Germline assignment: CDR1 MDHEN and CDR2 SYDVKM. J lost 6 bases, V lost 7 bases, and 5 bases had no gene match. CDR3 length: 13 amino acids.

The CDR3 protein is CASSFRVEETQYF. In DNA, the CDR3 is TGTGCCAGCAGTTTCAGGGTGGAGGAGACCCAGTACTTC. This chain uses TRBV28 with TRBJ2-5, with D possibly TRBD1 on 5 matching bases. Germline V CDR1 and CDR2: MDHEN, SYDVKM. V lost 3 bases to trimming and J lost 5 bases, with 10 bases between them. The CDR3 sequence is 13 residues long.

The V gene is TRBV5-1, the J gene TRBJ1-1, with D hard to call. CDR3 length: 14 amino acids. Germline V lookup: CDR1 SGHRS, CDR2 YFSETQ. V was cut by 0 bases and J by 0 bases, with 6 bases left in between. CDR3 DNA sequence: TGCGCCAGCAGCTTGGCCCCTATGAACACTGAAGCTTTCTTT. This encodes CASSLAPMNTEAFF.

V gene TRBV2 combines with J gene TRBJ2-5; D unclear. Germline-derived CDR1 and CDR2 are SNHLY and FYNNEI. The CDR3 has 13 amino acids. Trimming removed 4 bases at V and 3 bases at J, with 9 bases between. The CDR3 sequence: CASSGRWEETQYF. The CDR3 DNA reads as TGTGCCAGCAGTGGACGGTGGGAAGAGACCCAGTACTTC. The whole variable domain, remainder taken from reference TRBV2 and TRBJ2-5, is EPEVTQTPSHQVTQMGQEVILRCVPISNHLYFYWYRQILGQKVEFLVSFYNNEISEKSEIFDDQFSVERPDGSNFTLKIRSTKLEDSAMYFCASSGRWEETQYFGPGTRLLVL.

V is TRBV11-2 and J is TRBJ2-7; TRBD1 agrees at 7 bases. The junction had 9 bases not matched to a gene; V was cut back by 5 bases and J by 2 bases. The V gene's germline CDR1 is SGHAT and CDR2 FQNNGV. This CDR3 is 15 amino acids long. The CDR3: CASSLETGKTYEQYF. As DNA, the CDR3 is TGTGCCAGCAGCCTGGAGACAGGGAAGACCTACGAGCAGTACTTC.

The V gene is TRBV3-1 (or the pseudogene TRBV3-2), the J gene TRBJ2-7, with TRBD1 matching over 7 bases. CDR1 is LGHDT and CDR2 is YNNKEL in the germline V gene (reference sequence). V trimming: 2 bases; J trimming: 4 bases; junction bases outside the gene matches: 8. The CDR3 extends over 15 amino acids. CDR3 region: CASSQSYRGKYEQYF. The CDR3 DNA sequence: TGTGCCAGCAGCCAATCGTACAGGGGAAAATACGAGCAGTACTTC.

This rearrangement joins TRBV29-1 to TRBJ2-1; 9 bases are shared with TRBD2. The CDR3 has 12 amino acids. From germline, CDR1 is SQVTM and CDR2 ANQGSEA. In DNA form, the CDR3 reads TGCAGTGGGGGGACTAGCCACAATGAGCAGTTCTTC. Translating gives CSGGTSHNEQFF.

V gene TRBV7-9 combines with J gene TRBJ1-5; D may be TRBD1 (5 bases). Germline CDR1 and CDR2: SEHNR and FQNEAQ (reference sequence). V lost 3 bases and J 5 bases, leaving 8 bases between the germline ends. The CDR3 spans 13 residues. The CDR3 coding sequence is TGTGCCAGCAGCTTCACGGGGGATCAGCCCCAGCATTTT. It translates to CASSFTGDQPQHF.

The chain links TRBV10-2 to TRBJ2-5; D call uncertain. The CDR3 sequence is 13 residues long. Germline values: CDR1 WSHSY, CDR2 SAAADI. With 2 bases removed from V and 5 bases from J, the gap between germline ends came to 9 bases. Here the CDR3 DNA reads TGCGCCAGCAGTGAGACAGCTTGGGAGACCCAGTACTTC. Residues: CASSETAWETQYF.

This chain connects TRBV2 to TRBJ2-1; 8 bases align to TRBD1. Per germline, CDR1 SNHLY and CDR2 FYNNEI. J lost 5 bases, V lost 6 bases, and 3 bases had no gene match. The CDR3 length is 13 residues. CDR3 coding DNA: TGTGCCAGCAGACCGACAGGGGACAATGAGCAGTTCTTC. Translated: CASRPTGDNEQFF.

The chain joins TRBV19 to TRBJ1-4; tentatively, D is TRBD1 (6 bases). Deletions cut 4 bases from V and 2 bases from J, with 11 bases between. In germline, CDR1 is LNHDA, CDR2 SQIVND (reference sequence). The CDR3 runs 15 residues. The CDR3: CASSKQGRTNEKLFF. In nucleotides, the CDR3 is TGTGCCAGTAGTAAACAGGGACGGACTAATGAAAAACTGTTTTTT.

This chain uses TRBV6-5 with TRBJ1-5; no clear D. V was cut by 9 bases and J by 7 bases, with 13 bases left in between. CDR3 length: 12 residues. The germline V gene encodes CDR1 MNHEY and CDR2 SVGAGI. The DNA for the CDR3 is TGTGCCAGTAAGACCAACCGGCAGCCCCAGCATTTT. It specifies CASKTNRQPQHF.

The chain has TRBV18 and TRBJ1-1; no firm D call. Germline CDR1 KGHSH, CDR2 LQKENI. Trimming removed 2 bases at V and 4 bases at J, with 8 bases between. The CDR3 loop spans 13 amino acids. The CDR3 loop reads CASSPKISTEAFF. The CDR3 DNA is TGTGCCAGCTCACCAAAAATTAGCACTGAAGCTTTCTTT.

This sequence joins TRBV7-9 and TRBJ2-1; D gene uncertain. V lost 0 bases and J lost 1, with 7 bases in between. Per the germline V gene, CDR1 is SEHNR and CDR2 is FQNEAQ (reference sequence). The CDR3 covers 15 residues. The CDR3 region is CASSLAVGSYNEQFF. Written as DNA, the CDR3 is TGTGCCAGCAGCTTAGCCGTAGGTTCCTACAATGAGCAGTTCTTC.

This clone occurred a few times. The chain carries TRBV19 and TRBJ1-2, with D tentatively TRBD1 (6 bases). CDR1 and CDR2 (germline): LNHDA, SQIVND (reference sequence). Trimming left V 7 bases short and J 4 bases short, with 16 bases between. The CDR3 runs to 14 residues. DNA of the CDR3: TGTGCCAGTATGGGCGCGGGACAACTCTATGGCTACACCTTC. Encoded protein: CASMGAGQLYGYTF.

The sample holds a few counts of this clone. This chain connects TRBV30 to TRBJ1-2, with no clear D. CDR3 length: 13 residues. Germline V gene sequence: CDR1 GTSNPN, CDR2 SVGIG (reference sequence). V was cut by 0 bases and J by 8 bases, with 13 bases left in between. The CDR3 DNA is TGTGCCTGGAGTGTAGGCTTGAGTGGCGGCTACACCTTC. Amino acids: CAWSVGLSGGYTF.

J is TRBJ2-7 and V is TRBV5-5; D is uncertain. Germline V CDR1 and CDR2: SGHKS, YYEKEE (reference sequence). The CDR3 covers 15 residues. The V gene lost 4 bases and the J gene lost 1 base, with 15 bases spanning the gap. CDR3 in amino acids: CASSHLSGSSYEQYF. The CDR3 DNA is TGTGCCAGCAGCCACCTGTCAGGATCGTCCTACGAGCAGTACTTC.

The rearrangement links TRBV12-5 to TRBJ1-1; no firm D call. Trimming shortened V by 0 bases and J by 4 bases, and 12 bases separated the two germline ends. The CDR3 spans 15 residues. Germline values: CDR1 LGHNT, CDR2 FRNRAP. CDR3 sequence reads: CASGLVMSTLTEAFF. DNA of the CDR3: TGTGCTAGTGGTTTGGTAATGTCAACCCTCACTGAAGCTTTCTTT.

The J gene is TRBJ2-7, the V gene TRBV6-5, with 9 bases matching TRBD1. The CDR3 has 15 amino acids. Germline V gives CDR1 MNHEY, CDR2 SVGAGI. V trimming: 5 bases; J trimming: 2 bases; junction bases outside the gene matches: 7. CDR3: CASSRSGQGTYEQYF. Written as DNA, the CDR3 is TGTGCCAGCAGTCGGTCGGGACAGGGCACCTACGAGCAGTACTTC.